This T cell receptor beta chain came from a study of blood T cell repertoires in COVID-19. This table comes from immunoSEQ multiplex PCR, and its TCRdb copy is limited to in-frame clones, with some not included. Here the sample spans 300,000 to 350,000 clones, 85% to 90% being singletons. CDR1 SQVTM and CDR2 ANQGSEA come from the germline V gene. V was trimmed by 7 bases and J by 9 bases, leaving 15 bases between them. The CDR3 has 11 amino acids. This chain connects TRBV29-1 to TRBJ1-1; D is undetermined. The sequence came from a woman in her 70s with COVID-19, enrolled during active disease. Sequenced input: peripheral blood. The CDR3 loop reads CSARTVNQAFF. The CDR3 DNA is TGCAGCGCAAGAACAGTTAACCAAGCTTTCTTT.